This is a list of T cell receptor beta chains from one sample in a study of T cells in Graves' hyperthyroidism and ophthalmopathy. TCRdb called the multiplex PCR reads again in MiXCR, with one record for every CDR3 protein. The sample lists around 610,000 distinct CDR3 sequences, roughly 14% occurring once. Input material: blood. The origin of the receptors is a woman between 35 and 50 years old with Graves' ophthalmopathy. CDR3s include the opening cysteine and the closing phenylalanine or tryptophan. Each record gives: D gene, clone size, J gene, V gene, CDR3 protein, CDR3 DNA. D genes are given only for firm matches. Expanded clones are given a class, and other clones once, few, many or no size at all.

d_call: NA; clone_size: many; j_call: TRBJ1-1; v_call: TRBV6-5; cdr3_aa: CASSYSSPGNTEAFF; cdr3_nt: TGTGCCAGCAGTTACTCTTCGCCCGGGAACACTGAAGCTTTCTTT
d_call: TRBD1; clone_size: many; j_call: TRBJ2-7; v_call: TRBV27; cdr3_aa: CASRRDRGTTTYEQYF; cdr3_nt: TGTGCCAGCCGTCGTGACAGGGGCACTACGACCTACGAGCAGTACTTC
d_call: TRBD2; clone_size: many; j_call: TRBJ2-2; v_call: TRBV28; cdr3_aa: CASGRTSGNTGELFF; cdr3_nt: TGTGCCAGCGGAAGGACTAGCGGAAACACCGGGGAGCTGTTTTTT
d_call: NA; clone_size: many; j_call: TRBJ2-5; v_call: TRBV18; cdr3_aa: CASQPPGGLETQYF; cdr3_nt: TGTGCCAGCCAACCCCCTGGCGGTTTAGAGACCCAGTACTTC
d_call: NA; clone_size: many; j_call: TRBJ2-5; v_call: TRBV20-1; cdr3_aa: CSAPRREVSEAQYF; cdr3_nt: TGCAGTGCCCCACGAAGGGAGGTGTCGGAGGCCCAGTACTTC
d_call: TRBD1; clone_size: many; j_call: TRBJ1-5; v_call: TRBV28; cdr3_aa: CASLTGGEGNQPQHF; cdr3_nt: TGTGCCAGCCTCACAGGGGGTGAGGGCAATCAGCCCCAGCATTTT
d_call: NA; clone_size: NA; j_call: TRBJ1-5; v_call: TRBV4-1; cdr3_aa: CASSQEGLGYQPQHF; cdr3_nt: TGCGCCAGCAGCCAAGAGGGGTTGGGGTATCAGCCCCAGCATTTT
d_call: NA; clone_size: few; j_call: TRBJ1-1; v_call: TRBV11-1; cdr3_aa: CASSSTDPGLGRRSTEAFF; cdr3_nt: TGTGCCAGCAGTTCTACGGATCCGGGCCTAGGACGGAGGAGCACTGAAGCTTTCTTT
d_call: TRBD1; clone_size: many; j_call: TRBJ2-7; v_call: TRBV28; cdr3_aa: CASSTGTGIDEQYF; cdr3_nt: TGTGCCAGTTCAACCGGGACAGGGATCGACGAGCAGTACTTC
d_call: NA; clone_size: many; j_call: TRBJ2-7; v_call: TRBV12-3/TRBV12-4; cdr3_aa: CASEGVNDEQYF; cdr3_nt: TGTGCCAGCGAGGGAGTTAACGACGAGCAGTACTTC
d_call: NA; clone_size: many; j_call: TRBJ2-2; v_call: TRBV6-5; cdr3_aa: CASGGTVWTGELFF; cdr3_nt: TGTGCCAGCGGGGGGACAGTCTGGACCGGGGAGCTGTTTTTT
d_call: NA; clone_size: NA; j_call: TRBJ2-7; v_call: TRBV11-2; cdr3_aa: CASTPTAGSSYEQYF; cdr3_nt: TGTGCCAGCACCCCAACTGCCGGGTCCTCCTACGAGCAGTACTTC
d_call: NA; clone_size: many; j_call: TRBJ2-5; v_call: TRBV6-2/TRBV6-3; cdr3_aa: CASSYLREETQYF; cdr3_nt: TGTGCCAGCAGTTACCTCCGGGAAGAGACCCAGTACTTC
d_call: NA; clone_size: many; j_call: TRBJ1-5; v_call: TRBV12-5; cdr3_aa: CASGHDPVQPQHF; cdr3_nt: TGTGCTAGTGGTCACGACCCGGTGCAGCCCCAGCATTTT
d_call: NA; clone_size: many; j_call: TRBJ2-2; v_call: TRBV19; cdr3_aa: CASSTQNTGELFF; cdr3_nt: TGTGCCAGTAGTACGCAGAACACCGGGGAGCTGTTTTTT
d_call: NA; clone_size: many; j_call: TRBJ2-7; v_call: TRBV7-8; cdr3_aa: CASSLEGQPSSYEQYF; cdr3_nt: TGTGCCAGCAGCTTGGAGGGACAGCCGAGCTCCTACGAGCAGTACTTC
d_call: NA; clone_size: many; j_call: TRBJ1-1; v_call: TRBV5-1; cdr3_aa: CASSYGPDVNTEAFF; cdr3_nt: TGCGCCAGCAGCTACGGTCCGGATGTGAACACTGAAGCTTTCTTT
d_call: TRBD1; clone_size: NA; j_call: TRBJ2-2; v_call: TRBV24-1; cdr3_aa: CATRGQGERAGELFF; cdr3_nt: TGTGCCACCCGTGGACAGGGGGAACGTGCCGGGGAGCTGTTTTTT
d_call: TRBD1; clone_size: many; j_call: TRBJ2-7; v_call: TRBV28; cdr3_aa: CASSPGTGAYEQYF; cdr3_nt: TGTGCCAGCAGTCCCGGGACAGGGGCCTACGAGCAGTACTTC
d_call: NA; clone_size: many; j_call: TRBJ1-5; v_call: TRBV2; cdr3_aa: CASSGGAANQPQHF; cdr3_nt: TGTGCCAGCAGTGGAGGGGCAGCTAATCAGCCCCAGCATTTT
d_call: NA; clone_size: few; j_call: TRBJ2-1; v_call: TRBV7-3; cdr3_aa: CASSPWGSSYNEQFF; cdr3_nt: TGTGCCAGCAGCCCGTGGGGGAGCTCCTACAATGAGCAGTTCTTC
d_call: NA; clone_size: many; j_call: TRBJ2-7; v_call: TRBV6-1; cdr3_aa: CASSEGAYEQYF; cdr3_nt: TGTGCCAGCAGTGAAGGGGCCTACGAGCAGTACTTC
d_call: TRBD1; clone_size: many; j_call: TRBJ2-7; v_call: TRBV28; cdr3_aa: CASSLSTGGSYEQYF; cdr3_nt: TGTGCCAGCAGTTTATCGACAGGGGGGTCCTACGAGCAGTACTTC
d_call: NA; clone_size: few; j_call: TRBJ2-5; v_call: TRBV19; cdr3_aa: CASSMPGLGGETQYF; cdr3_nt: TGTGCCAGTAGTATGCCGGGCCTGGGAGGAGAGACCCAGTACTTC
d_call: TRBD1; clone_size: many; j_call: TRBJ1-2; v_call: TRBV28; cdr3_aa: CASSLDRGYGYTF; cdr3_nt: TGTGCCAGCAGCTTGGACAGGGGCTATGGCTACACCTTC
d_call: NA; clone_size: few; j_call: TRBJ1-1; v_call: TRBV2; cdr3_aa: CASSEVQGMNTEAFF; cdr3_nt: TGTGCCAGCAGTGAAGTTCAGGGGATGAACACTGAAGCTTTCTTT
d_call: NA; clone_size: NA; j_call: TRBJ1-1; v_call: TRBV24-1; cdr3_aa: CATSRGPGTEAFF; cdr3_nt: TGTGCCACCAGTCGGGGGCCGGGCACTGAAGCTTTCTTT